These 23 T cell receptor beta chains originate from one sample sequenced in a study of shared clonotypes between healthy human individuals. The assay was immunoSEQ multiplex PCR, and TCRdb's table has in-frame clones only and misses some. The sample has about 2.5 million clones, about 90% seen once. Sequencing used naive CD4+ T cells from PBMCs. Subset indicated: CD45RA+ positively selected. These receptors all come from a man younger than 35 in good health. Some clones in this sample may be carry-over from other donors' samples.

The gene calls are TRBV28 and TRBJ2-7, with a possible D match to TRBD1 (6 bases). Trimming removed 2 bases from V and 2 bases from J, with 16 bases in between. Germline V lookup: CDR1 MDHEN, CDR2 SYDVKM. This CDR3 contains 16 residues. The CDR3 DNA follows: TGTGCCAGCAGTTTAGGGGTGGCAGGGGCCCCCTACGAGCAGTACTTC. Amino acids: CASSLGVAGAPYEQYF.

CDR3 nucleotide sequence: TGCGCCAGCAGCCAAGACGGAGTGGGGGGACTAGCGTTAATGCATGAGCAGTTCTTC. This codes for CASSQDGVGGLALMHEQFF. The chain recombines TRBV4-1 with TRBJ2-1, with 10 bases fitting TRBD2. Germline CDR1 is MGHRA and CDR2 is YSYEKL. The CDR3 runs 19 residues. Germline trimming cut 0 bases from V and 8 bases from J; bases unmatched to any gene: 16.

The chain uses TRBV6-1 and TRBJ1-3; possible D gene TRBD1, 5 bases. V was trimmed by 4 bases and J by 6 bases, leaving 19 bases between them. Germline V gene data show CDR1 as MNHNS and CDR2 as SASEGT. The CDR3 runs 16 residues. The CDR3 region has the DNA TGTGCCAGCAGTGTCGACAGCACAGCATACCCAAACACCATATATTTT. It specifies CASSVDSTAYPNTIYF.

This clone was picked up one time. The rearrangement links TRBV27 to TRBJ1-3; 7 bases are a match to TRBD1. This CDR3 spans 14 amino acids. Unmatched junction bases numbered 10, after V lost 6 bases and J lost 8 bases. CDR1 and CDR2 from the germline V gene are MNHEY and SMNVEV (reference sequence). The chain's CDR3 is CASRITGAGDTIYF. The CDR3, as DNA: TGTGCCAGCAGAATAACAGGGGCAGGCGACACCATATATTTT.

This clone has a single count. The chain uses TRBV6-1 and TRBJ1-1; 8 nucleotides match TRBD1. The CDR3 loop spans 16 amino acids. CDR1 and CDR2 from the germline V gene are MNHNS and SASEGT. Trimming removed 4 bases from V and 3 bases from J; junction bases left unmatched: 10. The CDR3 region has the DNA TGTGCCAGCAGTGTAAAGCAGGGGGCGCGGGACACTGAAGCTTTCTTT. Translating gives CASSVKQGARDTEAFF.

V and J are TRBV28 and TRBJ1-4, with a tentative D call TRBD1 (5 bases). This CDR3 is 13 amino acids long. The V end lost 8 bases, the J end lost 4 bases, and 11 bases lay between the germline ends. CDR1 and CDR2 (germline): MDHEN, SYDVKM. CDR3 nucleotides: TGTGCCAGCGCCAGGGCGAGTAATGAAAAACTGTTTTTT. Its protein product is CASARASNEKLFF.

The V and J genes are TRBV27 and TRBJ2-2; TRBD1 aligns across 11 bases. J lost 4 bases, V lost 4 bases, and 11 bases had no gene match. The V gene's germline CDR1 is MNHEY and CDR2 SMNVEV (reference sequence). The CDR3 consists of 18 residues. CDR3 loop: CASSSRDRGARGTGELFF. The CDR3, as DNA: TGTGCCAGCAGTTCCCGGGACAGGGGGGCCCGGGGCACCGGGGAGCTGTTTTTT.

This sequence joins TRBV7-2 and TRBJ2-1; no firm D call. The germline gives CDR1 SGHTA, CDR2 FQGNSA. CDR3 size: 13 residues. The V gene lost 6 bases and the J gene lost 1 base, with 7 bases spanning the gap. The CDR3 sequence: CASRAGSYNEQFF. The CDR3 DNA reads as TGTGCCAGCAGGGCCGGGTCCTACAATGAGCAGTTCTTC.

This chain connects TRBV10-3 to TRBJ2-3; D remains unclear. Trimming left V 4 bases short and J 1 base short, with 9 bases between. The CDR3 length is 14 residues. Looked up from germline, CDR1 is ENHRY and CDR2 is SYGVKD. CDR3 residues: CAISGPVGTDTQYF. The DNA of the CDR3 is TGTGCCATCAGTGGTCCGGTTGGCACAGATACGCAGTATTTT.

The chain joins TRBV9 to TRBJ2-3; the D gene is possibly TRBD2 (6 bases). Trimming took 3 bases from V and 2 from J, leaving 10 bases between them. The length of the CDR3 is 14 residues. From germline, CDR1 is SGDLS and CDR2 YYNGEE. As DNA, the CDR3 is TGTGCCAGCAGCGGTAGCGGTACCACAGATACGCAGTATTTT. Its protein is CASSGSGTTDTQYF.

The CDR3 sequence is CASSQDAASGVNNEQFF. The DNA for the CDR3 is TGCGCCAGCAGCCAAGATGCGGCTTCGGGTGTGAACAATGAGCAGTTCTTC. This chain links TRBV4-1 with TRBJ2-1; D gene uncertain. The CDR3 length is 17 residues. The V end lost 0 bases, the J end lost 5 bases, and 17 bases lay between the germline ends. Germline CDR1 and CDR2: MGHRA and YSYEKL.

V and J are TRBV30 and TRBJ1-3, with no clear D. Deletions cut 4 bases from V and 1 base from J, with 8 bases between. This CDR3 has 13 residues. Germline CDR1 is GTSNPN and CDR2 is SVGIG (reference sequence). Here the CDR3 DNA reads TGTGCCTGGACTCGGGGTTCTGGAAACACCATATATTTT. This encodes CAWTRGSGNTIYF.

This clone was observed once. This chain links TRBV9 with TRBJ2-1, with 9 bases matching TRBD2. With 0 bases clipped from V and 6 bases from J, the junction kept 7 bases outside the gene matches. This CDR3 has 16 residues. Germline V CDR1 and CDR2: SGDLS, YYNGEE. The DNA for the CDR3 is TGTGCCAGCAGCGTAGTCTCTAGCGGGATGGGCAATGAGCAGTTCTTC. This codes for CASSVVSSGMGNEQFF.

In this sample, this clone turned up once. The chain has TRBV27 and TRBJ2-5, with TRBD2 identical over 9 bases. The V segment lost 8 bases and the J segment 1 base; nucleotides outside the gene matches: 11. The CDR3 covers 16 residues. The germline V gene encodes CDR1 MNHEY and CDR2 SMNVEV (reference sequence). The CDR3: CASARLELAGQETQYF. The CDR3 DNA follows: TGTGCCAGCGCCCGCCTGGAACTAGCGGGCCAAGAGACCCAGTACTTC.

The chain couples TRBV18 to TRBJ2-1, with TRBD2 matching over 12 bases. CDR3 length: 15 amino acids. CDR1 is KGHSH and CDR2 is LQKENI in the germline V gene. V was pared by 3 bases and J by 9 bases, with 6 bases of the junction left unmatched. The CDR3 here is CASSPPSGRAGEQFF. The CDR3 coding sequence is TGTGCCAGCTCACCTCCTAGCGGGAGGGCCGGTGAGCAGTTCTTC.

The V call is TRBV9, the J call TRBJ1-3; D remains unclear. With 4 bases removed from V and 0 bases from J, the gap between germline ends came to 14 bases. Per the germline V gene, CDR1 is SGDLS and CDR2 is YYNGEE. CDR3 length: 16 residues. Written as DNA, the CDR3 is TGTGCCAGCAGCCCCCAGGACGTTCGCTCTGGAAACACCATATATTTT. Its protein product is CASSPQDVRSGNTIYF.

In DNA form, the CDR3 reads TGTGCCAGCAGTGCGGAAGGAGGCACAGATACGCAGTATTTT. Protein product: CASSAEGGTDTQYF. The J gene is TRBJ2-3, the V gene TRBV6-1; D remains ambiguous. The CDR3 covers 14 residues. Trimming cost V 4 bases and J 1 base, with 9 bases left between them. The germline gives CDR1 MNHNS, CDR2 SASEGT.

V gene TRBV9 combines with J gene TRBJ2-3, with D possibly being TRBD2 (6 bases). Germline assignment: CDR1 SGDLS and CDR2 YYNGEE. The CDR3 extends over 16 amino acids. Trimming left V 2 bases short and J 2 bases short, with 15 bases between. CDR3 in DNA: TGTGCCAGCAGCGTCTTTAGCGGTTACCTCACAGATACGCAGTATTTT. It translates to CASSVFSGYLTDTQYF.

To note about this clone: This CDR3 is also generated by other DNA sequences in the sample. This rearrangement joins TRBV7-9 to TRBJ2-3; the D is unclear. The CDR3 spans 12 residues. Trimming removed 5 bases from V and 0 bases from J, with 3 bases in between. Germline-derived CDR1 and CDR2 are SEHNR and FQNEAQ (reference sequence). For the CDR3, the DNA is TGTGCCAGCAGCCGGAGCACAGATACGCAGTATTTT. As protein: CASSRSTDTQYF.

The V and J genes are TRBV11-2 and TRBJ2-7; weak D call: TRBD1 (5 bases). Germline CDR1 and CDR2: SGHAT and FQNNGV. Trimming pared 3 bases from V and 5 bases from J, leaving 17 bases between. The CDR3 runs to 15 residues. The CDR3 DNA reads TGTGCCAGCAGCTTCAACTGGCAGGGAAACAACGAGCAGTACTTC. As protein: CASSFNWQGNNEQYF.

CDR3 residues: CASSRELGNEQFF. The CDR3 bases are TGCGCCAGCAGCCGAGAACTAGGGAATGAGCAGTTCTTC. The chain employs TRBV4-1 and TRBJ2-1; D might be TRBD2 (5 bases). The ends were cut back, 4 bases at V and 7 bases at J, with 11 bases in the middle. Germline-derived CDR1 and CDR2 are MGHRA and YSYEKL. The CDR3 spans 13 residues.

J is TRBJ1-5 and V is TRBV6-6, with D unresolved. Germline values: CDR1 MNHNY, CDR2 SVGAGI (reference sequence). This CDR3 comprises 15 residues. V lost 3 bases, J lost 0 bases, and 9 bases lay in between. The CDR3 is CASSYGQDSNQPQHF. Here the CDR3 DNA reads TGTGCCAGCAGTTATGGTCAGGATAGCAATCAGCCCCAGCATTTT.

The V and J genes are TRBV4-1 and TRBJ2-4; weak D call: TRBD1 (6 bases). V lost 1 base to trimming and J lost 5 bases, with 12 bases between them. Germline V lookup: CDR1 MGHRA, CDR2 YSYEKL. The CDR3 loop spans 15 amino acids. The CDR3 DNA is TGCGCCAGCAGCCAAGGGGCAGGGGCCGAAAACATTCAGTACTTC. It is translated as CASSQGAGAENIQYF.